These 16 T cell receptor beta chains share one sample of origin, sequenced in a study of OX40 agonist ivuxolimab in advanced cancers. Clones were read by immunoSEQ multiplex PCR, and TCRdb kept only the in-frame ones, dropping some. The repertoire consists of 65,000 to 80,000 clones, with around 92% occurring once and the leading ten covering around 0.5%. The sequenced sample was CD4+ or CD8+ T cells sorted from blood, obtained in a trial of the OX40 agonist ivuxolimab. These receptors were taken from an adult with an advanced solid tumor such as melanoma, head and neck, liver or kidney cancer.

This sequence joins TRBV19 and TRBJ1-1, with D perhaps matching TRBD1 (6 bases). Germline loops: CDR1 LNHDA, CDR2 SQIVND (reference sequence). The CDR3 runs to 15 residues. V was cut by 4 bases and J by 8 bases, with 20 bases left in between. This CDR3 reads CASSKDSSGLWEAFF. In nucleotides, the CDR3 is TGTGCCAGTAGTAAGGACAGTTCGGGACTTTGGGAAGCTTTCTTT.

For this clone: Other DNA sequences of this sample code for an identical CDR3. V usage is TRBV9 and J usage is TRBJ2-2; D gene uncertain. V was shortened by 0 bases and J by 1 base, with 4 bases between the two germline ends. The CDR3 is 14 residues long. Germline-derived CDR1 and CDR2 are SGDLS and YYNGEE. CDR3 DNA sequence: TGTGCCAGCAGCGTAGCTGGGAACACCGGGGAGCTGTTTTTT. Its translation: CASSVAGNTGELFF.

This chain joins TRBV30 and TRBJ1-2; D possibly corresponds to TRBD1 (5 bases). This CDR3 comprises 12 residues. V gave up 3 bases and J gave up 4 bases, with 9 bases separating them. CDR1 and CDR2 (germline): GTSNPN, SVGIG (reference sequence). CDR3 nucleotides: TGTGCCTGGAGGGAGGGGTCCTATGGCTACACCTTC. Protein product: CAWREGSYGYTF.

J is TRBJ2-7 and V is TRBV28; unclear D gene. CDR1 and CDR2 from the germline V gene are MDHEN and SYDVKM. The CDR3 length is 12 residues. Trimming removed 7 bases at V and 3 bases at J, with 10 bases between. The CDR3 DNA is TGTGCCAGCACCCGGTGGGGCTACGAGCAGTACTTC. It yields the protein CASTRWGYEQYF.

The rearrangement joins TRBV27 to TRBJ2-7; TRBD2 matches at 15 bases. This CDR3 region has 16 residues. Germline V gene data show CDR1 as MNHEY and CDR2 as SMNVEV (reference sequence). J gave up 6 bases and V 5 bases, and 8 bases lay outside the gene matches. The CDR3 DNA is TGTGCCAGCAGTCCCTACTGGACTAGCGGGAGGGTCGAGCAGTACTTC. It codes for CASSPYWTSGRVEQYF.

The J gene is TRBJ2-6, the V gene TRBV4-3; 8 bases map to TRBD1. The CDR3 spans 17 residues. Germline assignment: CDR1 LGHNA and CDR2 YSLEER. The V segment lost 2 bases and the J segment 4 bases; nucleotides outside the gene matches: 7. CDR3 amino acids: CASSQYRTGTGANVLTF. DNA of the CDR3: TGCGCCAGCAGCCAATACAGGACAGGGACCGGGGCCAACGTCCTGACTTTC.

The V call is TRBV5-4, the J call TRBJ2-3, with 8 positions matching TRBD2. The CDR3 totals 15 residues. With 1 base clipped from V and 0 bases from J, the junction kept 1 base outside the gene matches. Germline V gene data show CDR1 as SGHNT and CDR2 as YYREEE (reference sequence). The CDR3 DNA follows: TGTGCCAGCAGCTTGCGACTAGCGAGCACAGATACGCAGTATTTT. Its translation is CASSLRLASTDTQYF.

The J gene is TRBJ2-1, the V gene TRBV2, with D possibly TRBD1 on 6 matching bases. V gave up 5 bases and J gave up 12 bases, with 11 bases separating them. The CDR3 is made up of 11 amino acids. The V gene's germline CDR1 is SNHLY and CDR2 FYNNEI. CDR3 nucleotides: TGTGCCAGCAGTAACAGGGAAGGGCAGTTCTTC. It translates to CASSNREGQFF.

The rearrangement joins TRBV5-1 to TRBJ2-1; the match to TRBD2 covers 16 bases. V trimming: 3 bases; J trimming: 9 bases; junction bases outside the gene matches: 3. CDR1 is SGHRS, CDR2 YFSETQ, per germline. CDR3 length: 15 residues. In DNA form, the CDR3 reads TGCGCCAGCAGCTCGGGACTAGCGGGAGGGGGTGAGCAGTTCTTC. Translating it yields CASSSGLAGGGEQFF. The full variable domain, in which reference TRBV5-1 and TRBJ2-1 provide the parts outside the CDR3, is KAGVTQTPRYLIKTRGQQVTLSCSPISGHRSVSWYQQTPGQGLQFLFEYFSETQRNKGNFPGRFSGRQFSNSRSEMNVSTLELGDSALYLCASSSGLAGGGEQFFGPGTRLTVL.

The V call is TRBV5-1, the J call TRBJ1-1, with D possibly being TRBD1 (6 bases). The V end lost 0 bases, the J end lost 1 base, and 13 bases lay between the germline ends. CDR3 length equals 16 residues. Germline values: CDR1 SGHRS, CDR2 YFSETQ. The DNA of the CDR3 is TGCGCCAGCAGCTTGGCCGAAACAGGGCGGAACACTGAAGCTTTCTTT. Translating it yields CASSLAETGRNTEAFF.

J is TRBJ2-7 and V is TRBV7-2, with TRBD1 matching over 7 bases. J lost 1 base, V lost 8 bases, and 8 bases had no gene match. This CDR3 has 14 residues. The germline gives CDR1 SGHTA, CDR2 FQGNSA. CDR3 nucleotides: TGTGCCAGCGGGGGACAGTTTGGGTCCTACGAGCAGTACTTC. Its translation: CASGGQFGSYEQYF. Based on the CDR3 plus reference TRBV7-2 and TRBJ2-7, the full variable domain is GAGVSQSPSNKVTEKGKDVELRCDPISGHTALYWYRQSLGQGLEFLIYFQGNSAPDKSGLPSDRFSAERTGGSVSTLTIQRTQQEDSAVYLCASGGQFGSYEQYFGPGTRLTVT.

This sequence joins TRBV5-4 and TRBJ2-7; D possibly corresponds to TRBD2 (7 bases). This CDR3 contains 14 residues. CDR1 is SGHNT, CDR2 YYREEE, per germline (reference sequence). Trimming cost V 4 bases and J 5 bases, with 16 bases left between them. Here the CDR3 DNA reads TGTGCCAGCAGCGCGAGGGGGGGAAGCGACGAGCAGTACTTC. Its protein product is CASSARGGSDEQYF.

CDR3 sequence (DNA): TGTGCCAGCAGTTACTCGGGACACACTGAAGCTTTCTTT. It translates to CASSYSGHTEAFF. J is TRBJ1-1 and V is TRBV6-5, with D maybe TRBD1 (5 bases). Deletions cut 0 bases from V and 3 bases from J, with 5 bases between. This CDR3 spans 13 amino acids. Germline loops: CDR1 MNHEY, CDR2 SVGAGI.

The genes are TRBV7-3 and TRBJ1-6, with 9 bases fitting TRBD1. The junction had 4 bases not matched to a gene; V was cut back by 5 bases and J by 8 bases. This CDR3 is built from 14 residues. Germline V gives CDR1 SGHTA, CDR2 FQGTGA. DNA for the CDR3: TGTGCCAGCAGCGCCGGACAGGGGTATTCACCCCTCCACTTT. It codes for CASSAGQGYSPLHF.

V gene TRBV7-3 combines with J gene TRBJ2-3; 7 bases are shared with TRBD1. CDR1 SGHTA and CDR2 FQGTGA come from the germline V gene. Trimming removed 5 bases from V and 3 bases from J; junction bases left unmatched: 8. The CDR3 loop spans 15 amino acids. CDR3 nucleotide sequence: TGTGCCAGCAGCGACACAGGGGCGGTAACAGATACGCAGTATTTT. This gives the protein CASSDTGAVTDTQYF. The variable domain in full, with the rest retrieved from reference TRBV7-3 and TRBJ2-3, is GAGVSQTPSNKVTEKGKYVELRCDPISGHTALYWYRQSLGQGPEFLIYFQGTGAADDSGLPNDRFFAVRPEGSVSTLKIQRTERGDSAVYLCASSDTGAVTDTQYFGPGTRLTVL.

The J gene is TRBJ2-5, the V gene TRBV19, with 12 bases aligning to TRBD2. Germline-derived CDR1 and CDR2 are LNHDA and SQIVND (reference sequence). The trim removed 6 bases at V and 5 bases at J, leaving 13 bases unmatched. The length of the CDR3 is 17 residues. The CDR3 reads CASSTILAGGPRETQYF. The CDR3 DNA reads TGTGCCAGTAGCACTATTCTAGCGGGAGGGCCTCGGGAGACCCAGTACTTC. Complete variable domain (other parts from reference TRBV19 and TRBJ2-5): DGGITQSPKYLFRKEGQNVTLSCEQNLNHDAMYWYRQDPGQGLRLIYYSQIVNDFQKGDIAEGYSVSREKKESFPLTVTSAQKNPTAFYLCASSTILAGGPRETQYFGPGTRLLVL.